The clone carrying this T cell receptor (beta chain) was seen at least ten times. Its antigen is not identified. Time point: persistent/refractory GD, antithyroid drugs over 5 years with positive TRAb. Extracted RNA from PBMCs served as the source of the TCR library. In each case, Graves' disease was diagnosed per American Thyroid Association guidelines. Assembly of TCR beta libraries relied on iRepertoire HTBI primers together with Arm-PCR of CDR3 regions. TCRdb called the multiplex PCR reads again in MiXCR, with one record for every CDR3 protein. The table records about 470,000 distinct CDR3 sequences, about 22% of them present only once. There are 15 residues in the CDR3. Trimming at V came to 0 bases and at J to 7 bases, leaving 2 bases not matched to a gene. Germline values: CDR1 ENHRY, CDR2 SYGVKD. These data are taken from a study of regulatory T cells in long-lasting Graves disease. General study findings and limits: What was studied was peripheral blood only, and not thyroid tissue. Persistent Graves' patients showed reduced TCR diversity versus newly diagnosed patients.

The origin of this receptor is a female donor with Graves disease. The sample in question was peripheral blood mononuclear cells (PBMCs), obtained when the disease was refractory, from a patient treated with antithyroid drugs. The chain has TRBV10-3 and TRBJ1-6; 8 nucleotides agree with TRBD1. CDR3 in amino acids: CAISESQGANSPLHF. CDR3 bases: TGTGCCATCAGTGAGTCGCAGGGGGCGAATTCACCCCTCCACTTT.